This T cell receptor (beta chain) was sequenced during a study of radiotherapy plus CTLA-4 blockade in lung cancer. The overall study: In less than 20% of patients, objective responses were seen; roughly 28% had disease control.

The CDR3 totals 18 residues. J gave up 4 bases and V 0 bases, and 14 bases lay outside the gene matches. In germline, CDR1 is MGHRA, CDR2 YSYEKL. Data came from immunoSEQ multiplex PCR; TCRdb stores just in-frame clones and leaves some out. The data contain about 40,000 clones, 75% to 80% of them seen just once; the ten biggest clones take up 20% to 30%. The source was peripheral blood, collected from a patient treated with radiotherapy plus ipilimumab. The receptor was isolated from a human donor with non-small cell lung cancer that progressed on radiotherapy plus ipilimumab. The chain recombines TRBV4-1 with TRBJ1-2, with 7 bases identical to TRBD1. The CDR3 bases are TGCGCCAGCAGCCAAGATCCCCTCTCGATAGGGGGCGGCTATGGCTACACCTTC. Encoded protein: CASSQDPLSIGGGYGYTF.